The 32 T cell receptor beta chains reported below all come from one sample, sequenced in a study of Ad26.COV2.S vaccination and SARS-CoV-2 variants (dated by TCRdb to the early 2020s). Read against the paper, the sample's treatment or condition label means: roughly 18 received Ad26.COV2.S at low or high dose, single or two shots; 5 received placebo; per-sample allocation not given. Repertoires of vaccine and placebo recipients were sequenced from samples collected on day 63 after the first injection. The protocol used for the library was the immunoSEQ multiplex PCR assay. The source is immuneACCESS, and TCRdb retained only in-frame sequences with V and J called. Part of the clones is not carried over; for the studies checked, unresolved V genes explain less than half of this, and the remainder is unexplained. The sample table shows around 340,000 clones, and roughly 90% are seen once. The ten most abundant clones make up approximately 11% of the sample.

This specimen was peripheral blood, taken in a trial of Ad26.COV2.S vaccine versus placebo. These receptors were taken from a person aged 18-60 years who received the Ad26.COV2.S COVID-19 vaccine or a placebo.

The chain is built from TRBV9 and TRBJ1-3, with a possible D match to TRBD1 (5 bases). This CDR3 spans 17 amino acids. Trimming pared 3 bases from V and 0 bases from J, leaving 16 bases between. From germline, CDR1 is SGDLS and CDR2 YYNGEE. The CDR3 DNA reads TGTGCCAGCAGCGGGGGACTTGGCTTAGGCTCTGGAAACACCATATATTTT. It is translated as CASSGGLGLGSGNTIYF.

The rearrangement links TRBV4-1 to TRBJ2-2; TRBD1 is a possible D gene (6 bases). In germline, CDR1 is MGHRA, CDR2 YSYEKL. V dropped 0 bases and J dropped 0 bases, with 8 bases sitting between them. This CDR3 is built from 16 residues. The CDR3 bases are TGCGCCAGCAGCCAAGAATGGACAGCGAACACCGGGGAGCTGTTTTTT. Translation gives CASSQEWTANTGELFF.

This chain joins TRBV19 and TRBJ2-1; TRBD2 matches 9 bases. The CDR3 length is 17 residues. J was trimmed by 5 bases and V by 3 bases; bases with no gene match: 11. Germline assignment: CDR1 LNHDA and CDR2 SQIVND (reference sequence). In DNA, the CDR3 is TGTGCCAGTAGTATTTCAAGCGGGGGGTTTTATAACAATGAGCAGTTCTTC. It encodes CASSISSGGFYNNEQFF.

The CDR3, as DNA: TGCGCCAGCAGCTCGGGACAGGGGGCAACTAGCACAGATACGCAGTATTTT. Translating gives CASSSGQGATSTDTQYF. This chain uses TRBV5-1 with TRBJ2-3; 12 bases are a match to TRBD1. Trimming took 3 bases from V and 0 from J; bases not matched to a gene: 5. Germline V gene lookup returns CDR1 SGHRS and CDR2 YFSETQ. The CDR3 has 17 residues.

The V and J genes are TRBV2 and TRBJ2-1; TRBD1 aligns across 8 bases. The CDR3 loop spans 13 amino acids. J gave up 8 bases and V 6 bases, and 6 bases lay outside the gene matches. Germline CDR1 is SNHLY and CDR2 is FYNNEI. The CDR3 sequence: CASRDRVSDEQFF. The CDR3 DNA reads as TGTGCCAGCAGGGACAGGGTTAGCGATGAGCAGTTCTTC.

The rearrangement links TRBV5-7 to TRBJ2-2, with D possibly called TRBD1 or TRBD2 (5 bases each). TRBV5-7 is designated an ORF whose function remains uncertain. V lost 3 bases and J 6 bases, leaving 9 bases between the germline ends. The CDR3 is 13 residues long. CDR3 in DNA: TGTGCCAGCAGCTCCTGGGGACCCGGGGAGCTGTTTTTT. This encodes CASSSWGPGELFF.

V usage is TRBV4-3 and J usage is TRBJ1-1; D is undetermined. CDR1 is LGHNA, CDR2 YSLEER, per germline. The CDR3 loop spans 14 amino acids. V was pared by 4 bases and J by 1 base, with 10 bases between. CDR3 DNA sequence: TGCGCCAGCAGCCCCGGTGCAGCGAACACTGAAGCTTTCTTT. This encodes CASSPGAANTEAFF.

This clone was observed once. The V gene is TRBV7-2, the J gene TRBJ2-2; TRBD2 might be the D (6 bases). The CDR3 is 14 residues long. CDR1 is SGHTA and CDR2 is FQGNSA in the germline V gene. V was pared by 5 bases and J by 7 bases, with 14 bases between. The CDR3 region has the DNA TGTGCCAGCAGCATGGACTACCTTCGCGGGGAGCTGTTTTTT. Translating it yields CASSMDYLRGELFF. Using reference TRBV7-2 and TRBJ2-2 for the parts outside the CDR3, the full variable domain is GAGVSQSPSNKVTEKGKDVELRCDPISGHTALYWYRQSLGQGLEFLIYFQGNSAPDKSGLPSDRFSAERTGGSVSTLTIQRTQQEDSAVYLCASSMDYLRGELFFGEGSRLTVL.

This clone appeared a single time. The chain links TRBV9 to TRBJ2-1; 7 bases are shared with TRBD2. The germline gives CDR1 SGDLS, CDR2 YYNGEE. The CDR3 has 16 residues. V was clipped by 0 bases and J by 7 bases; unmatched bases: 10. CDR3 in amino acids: CASSVDGGSGPNEQFF. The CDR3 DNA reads TGTGCCAGCAGCGTAGACGGCGGGAGTGGACCGAATGAGCAGTTCTTC.

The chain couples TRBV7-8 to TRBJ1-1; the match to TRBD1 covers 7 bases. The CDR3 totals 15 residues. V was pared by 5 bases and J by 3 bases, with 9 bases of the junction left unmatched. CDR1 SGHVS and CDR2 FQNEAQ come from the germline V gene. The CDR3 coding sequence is TGTGCCAGCAGCCCCTGGGACAGTTGGGACACTGAAGCTTTCTTT. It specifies CASSPWDSWDTEAFF.

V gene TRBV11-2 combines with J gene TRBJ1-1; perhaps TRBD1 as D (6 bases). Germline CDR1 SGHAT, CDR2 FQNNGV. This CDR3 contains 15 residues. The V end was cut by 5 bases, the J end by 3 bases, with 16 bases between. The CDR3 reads CASSPRTRGDTEAFF. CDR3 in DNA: TGTGCCAGCAGCCCGCGGACCAGGGGTGACACTGAAGCTTTCTTT.

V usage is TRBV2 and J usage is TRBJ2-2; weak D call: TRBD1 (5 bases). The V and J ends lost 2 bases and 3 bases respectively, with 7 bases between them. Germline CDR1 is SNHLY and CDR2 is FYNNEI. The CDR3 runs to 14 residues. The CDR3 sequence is CASSEQGHTGELFF. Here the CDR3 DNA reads TGTGCCAGCAGTGAACAGGGCCACACCGGGGAGCTGTTTTTT.

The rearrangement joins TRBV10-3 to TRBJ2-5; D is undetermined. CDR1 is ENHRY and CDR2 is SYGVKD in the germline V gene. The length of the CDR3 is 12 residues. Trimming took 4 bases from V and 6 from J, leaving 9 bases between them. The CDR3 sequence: CAISVESKTQYF. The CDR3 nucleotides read TGTGCCATCAGTGTTGAGTCGAAGACCCAGTACTTC.

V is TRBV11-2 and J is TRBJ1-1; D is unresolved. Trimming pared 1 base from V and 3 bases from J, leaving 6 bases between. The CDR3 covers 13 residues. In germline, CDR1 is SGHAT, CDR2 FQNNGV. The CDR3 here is CASSLVLDTEAFF. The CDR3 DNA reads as TGTGCCAGCAGCTTAGTATTAGACACTGAAGCTTTCTTT.

CDR3 amino acids: CASSLAVGEPWGYTF. CDR3 DNA: TGCGCCAGCAGCTTGGCCGTAGGGGAGCCGTGGGGCTACACCTTC. This sequence joins TRBV5-1 and TRBJ1-2, with D perhaps matching TRBD1 (5 bases). The CDR3 totals 15 residues. V was trimmed by 0 bases and J by 8 bases, leaving 17 bases between them. CDR1 SGHRS and CDR2 YFSETQ come from the germline V gene.

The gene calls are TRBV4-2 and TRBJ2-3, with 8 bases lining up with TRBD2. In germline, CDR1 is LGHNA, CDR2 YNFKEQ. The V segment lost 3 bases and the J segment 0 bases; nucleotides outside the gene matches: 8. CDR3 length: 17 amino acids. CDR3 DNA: TGTGCCAGCAGCCATCCAGCGCAGCGGGGGAGCACAGATACGCAGTATTTT. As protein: CASSHPAQRGSTDTQYF.

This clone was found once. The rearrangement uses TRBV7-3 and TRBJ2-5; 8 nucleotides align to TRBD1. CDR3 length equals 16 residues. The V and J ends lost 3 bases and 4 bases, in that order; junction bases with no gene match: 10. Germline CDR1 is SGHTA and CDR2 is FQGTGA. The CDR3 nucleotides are TGTGCCAGCAGCTTCCGTGGGACAGGCCCTGGAGAGACCCAGTACTTC. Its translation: CASSFRGTGPGETQYF.

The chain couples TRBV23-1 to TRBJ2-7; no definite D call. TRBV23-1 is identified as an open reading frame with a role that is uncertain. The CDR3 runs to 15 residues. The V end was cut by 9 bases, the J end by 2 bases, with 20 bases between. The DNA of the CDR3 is TGCGCCAGTCGACGGCCAAAGGGCAACCCCTACGAGCAGTACTTC. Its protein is CASRRPKGNPYEQYF.

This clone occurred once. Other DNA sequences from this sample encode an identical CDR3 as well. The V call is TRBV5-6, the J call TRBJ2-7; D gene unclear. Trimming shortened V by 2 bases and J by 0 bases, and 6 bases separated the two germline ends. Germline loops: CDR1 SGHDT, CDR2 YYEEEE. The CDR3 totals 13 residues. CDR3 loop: CASSLGSSYEQYF. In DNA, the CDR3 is TGTGCCAGCAGCTTAGGTAGCTCCTACGAGCAGTACTTC.

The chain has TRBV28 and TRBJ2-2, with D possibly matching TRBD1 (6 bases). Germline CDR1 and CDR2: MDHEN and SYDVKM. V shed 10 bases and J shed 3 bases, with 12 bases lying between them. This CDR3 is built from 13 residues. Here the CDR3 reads CANRDTYTGELFF. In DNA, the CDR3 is TGTGCCAACCGGGACACCTACACCGGGGAGCTGTTTTTT.

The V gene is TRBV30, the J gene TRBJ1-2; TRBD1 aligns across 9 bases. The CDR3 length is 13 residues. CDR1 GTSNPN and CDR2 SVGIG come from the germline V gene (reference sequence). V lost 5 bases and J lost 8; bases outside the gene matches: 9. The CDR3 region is CAWVTGGAGGYTF. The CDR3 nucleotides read TGTGCCTGGGTCACAGGGGGCGCGGGGGGCTACACCTTC.

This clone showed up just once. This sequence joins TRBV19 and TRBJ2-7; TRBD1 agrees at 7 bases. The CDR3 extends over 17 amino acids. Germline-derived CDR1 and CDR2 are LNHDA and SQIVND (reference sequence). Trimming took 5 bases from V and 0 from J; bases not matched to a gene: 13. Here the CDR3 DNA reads TGTGCCAGTAGTGTCGACAGGGCTCCCTCGGGCTCCTACGAGCAGTACTTC. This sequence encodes CASSVDRAPSGSYEQYF. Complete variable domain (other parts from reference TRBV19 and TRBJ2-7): DGGITQSPKYLFRKEGQNVTLSCEQNLNHDAMYWYRQDPGQGLRLIYYSQIVNDFQKGDIAEGYSVSREKKESFPLTVTSAQKNPTAFYLCASSVDRAPSGSYEQYFGPGTRLTVT.

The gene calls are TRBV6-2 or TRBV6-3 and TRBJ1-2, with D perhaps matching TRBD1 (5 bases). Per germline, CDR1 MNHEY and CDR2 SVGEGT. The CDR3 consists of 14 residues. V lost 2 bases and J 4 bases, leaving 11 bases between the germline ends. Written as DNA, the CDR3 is TGTGCCAGCAGTTACGGCAGGGACCTCTATGGCTACACCTTC. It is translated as CASSYGRDLYGYTF.

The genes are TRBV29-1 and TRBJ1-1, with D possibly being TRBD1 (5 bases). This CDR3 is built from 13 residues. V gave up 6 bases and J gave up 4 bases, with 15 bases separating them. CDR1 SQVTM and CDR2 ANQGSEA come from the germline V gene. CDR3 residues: CSVRTGLGTEAFF. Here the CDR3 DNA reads TGCAGCGTCCGTACGGGGCTGGGCACTGAAGCTTTCTTT.

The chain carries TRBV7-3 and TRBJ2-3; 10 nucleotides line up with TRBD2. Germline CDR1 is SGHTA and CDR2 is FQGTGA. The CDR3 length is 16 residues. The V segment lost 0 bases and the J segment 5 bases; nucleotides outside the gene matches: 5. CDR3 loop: CASSLTTSGAGDTQYF. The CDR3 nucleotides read TGTGCCAGCAGCTTAACTACTAGCGGGGCGGGAGATACGCAGTATTTT. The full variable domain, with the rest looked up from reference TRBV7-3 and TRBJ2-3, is GAGVSQTPSNKVTEKGKYVELRCDPISGHTALYWYRQSLGQGPEFLIYFQGTGAADDSGLPNDRFFAVRPEGSVSTLKIQRTERGDSAVYLCASSLTTSGAGDTQYFGPGTRLTVL.

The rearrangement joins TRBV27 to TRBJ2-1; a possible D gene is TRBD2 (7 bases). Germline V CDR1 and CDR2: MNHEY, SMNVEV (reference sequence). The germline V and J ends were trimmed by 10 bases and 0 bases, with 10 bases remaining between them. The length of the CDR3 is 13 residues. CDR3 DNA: TGTGCCAACCGGGGGGCCTCCTACAATGAGCAGTTCTTC. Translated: CANRGASYNEQFF.

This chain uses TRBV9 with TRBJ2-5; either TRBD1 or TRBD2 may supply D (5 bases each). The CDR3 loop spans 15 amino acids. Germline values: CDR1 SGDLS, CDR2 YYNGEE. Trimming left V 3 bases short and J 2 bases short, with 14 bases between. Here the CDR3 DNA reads TGTGCCAGCAGCGCAGGGACCGAGAGGCAAGAGACCCAGTACTTC. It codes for CASSAGTERQETQYF.

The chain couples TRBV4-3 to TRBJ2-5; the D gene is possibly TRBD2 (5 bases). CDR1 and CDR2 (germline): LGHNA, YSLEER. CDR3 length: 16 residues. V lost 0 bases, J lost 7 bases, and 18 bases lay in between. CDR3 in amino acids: CASSQDWPSSPGTQYF. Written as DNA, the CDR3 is TGCGCCAGCAGCCAAGATTGGCCTAGCTCCCCGGGGACCCAGTACTTC.

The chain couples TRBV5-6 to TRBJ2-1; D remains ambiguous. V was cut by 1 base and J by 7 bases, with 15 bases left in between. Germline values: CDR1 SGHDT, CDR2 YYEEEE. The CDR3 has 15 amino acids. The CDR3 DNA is TGTGCCAGCAGCTTGATTATTTCCTACCGGAATGAGCAGTTCTTC. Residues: CASSLIISYRNEQFF.

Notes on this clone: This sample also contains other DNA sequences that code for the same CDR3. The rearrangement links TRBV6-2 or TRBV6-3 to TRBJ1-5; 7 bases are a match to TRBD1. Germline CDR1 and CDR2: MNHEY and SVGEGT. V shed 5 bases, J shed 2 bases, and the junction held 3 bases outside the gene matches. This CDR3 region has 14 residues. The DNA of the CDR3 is TGTGCCAGCAGTCGGACAGGCGGCAATCAGCCCCAGCATTTT. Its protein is CASSRTGGNQPQHF.

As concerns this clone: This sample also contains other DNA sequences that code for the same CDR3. CDR3 loop: CASSPSSNTEAFF. The CDR3 DNA reads as TGTGCCAGCAGTCCCTCATCGAACACTGAAGCTTTCTTT. The chain couples TRBV28 to TRBJ1-1; D is uncertain. Per the germline V gene, CDR1 is MDHEN and CDR2 is SYDVKM. The V end was cut by 5 bases, the J end by 1 base, with 8 bases between. The CDR3 is 13 amino acids.

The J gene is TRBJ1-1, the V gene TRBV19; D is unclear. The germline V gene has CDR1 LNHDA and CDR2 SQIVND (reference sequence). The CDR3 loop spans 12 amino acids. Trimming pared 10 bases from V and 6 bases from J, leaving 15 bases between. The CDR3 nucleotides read TGTGCCACGCGGGGTGCTCTCTCTGAAGCTTTCTTT. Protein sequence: CATRGALSEAFF.